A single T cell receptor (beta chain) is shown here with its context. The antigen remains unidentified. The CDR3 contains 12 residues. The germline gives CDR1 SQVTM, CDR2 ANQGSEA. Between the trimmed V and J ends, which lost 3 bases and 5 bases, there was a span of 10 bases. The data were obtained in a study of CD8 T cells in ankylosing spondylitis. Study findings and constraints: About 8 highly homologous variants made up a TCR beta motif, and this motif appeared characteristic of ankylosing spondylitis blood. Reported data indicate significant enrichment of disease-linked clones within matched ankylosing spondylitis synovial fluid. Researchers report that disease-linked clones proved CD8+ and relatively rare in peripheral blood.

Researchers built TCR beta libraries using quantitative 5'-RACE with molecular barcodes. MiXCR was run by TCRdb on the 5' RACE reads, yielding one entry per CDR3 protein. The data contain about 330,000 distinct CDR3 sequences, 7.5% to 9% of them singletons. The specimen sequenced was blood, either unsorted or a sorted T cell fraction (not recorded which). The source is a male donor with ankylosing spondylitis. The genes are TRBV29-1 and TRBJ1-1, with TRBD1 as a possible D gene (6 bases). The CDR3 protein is CSVDQGWTEAFF. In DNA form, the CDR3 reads TGCAGCGTTGATCAGGGGTGGACTGAAGCTTTCTTT.